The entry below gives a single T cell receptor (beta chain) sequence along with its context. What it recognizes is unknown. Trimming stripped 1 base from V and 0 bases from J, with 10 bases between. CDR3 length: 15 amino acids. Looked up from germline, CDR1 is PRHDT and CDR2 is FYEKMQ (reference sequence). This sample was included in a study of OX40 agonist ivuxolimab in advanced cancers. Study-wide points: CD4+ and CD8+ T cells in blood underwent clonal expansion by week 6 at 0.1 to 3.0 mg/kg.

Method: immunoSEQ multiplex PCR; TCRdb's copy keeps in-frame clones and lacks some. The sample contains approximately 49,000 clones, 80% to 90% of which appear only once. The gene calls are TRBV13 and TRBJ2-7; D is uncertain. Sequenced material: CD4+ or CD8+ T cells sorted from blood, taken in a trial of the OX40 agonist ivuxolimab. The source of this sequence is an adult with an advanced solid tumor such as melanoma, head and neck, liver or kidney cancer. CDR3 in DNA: TGTGCCAGCAGCTTAGTTAGGGCCAGCTCCTACGAGCAGTACTTC. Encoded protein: CASSLVRASSYEQYF.